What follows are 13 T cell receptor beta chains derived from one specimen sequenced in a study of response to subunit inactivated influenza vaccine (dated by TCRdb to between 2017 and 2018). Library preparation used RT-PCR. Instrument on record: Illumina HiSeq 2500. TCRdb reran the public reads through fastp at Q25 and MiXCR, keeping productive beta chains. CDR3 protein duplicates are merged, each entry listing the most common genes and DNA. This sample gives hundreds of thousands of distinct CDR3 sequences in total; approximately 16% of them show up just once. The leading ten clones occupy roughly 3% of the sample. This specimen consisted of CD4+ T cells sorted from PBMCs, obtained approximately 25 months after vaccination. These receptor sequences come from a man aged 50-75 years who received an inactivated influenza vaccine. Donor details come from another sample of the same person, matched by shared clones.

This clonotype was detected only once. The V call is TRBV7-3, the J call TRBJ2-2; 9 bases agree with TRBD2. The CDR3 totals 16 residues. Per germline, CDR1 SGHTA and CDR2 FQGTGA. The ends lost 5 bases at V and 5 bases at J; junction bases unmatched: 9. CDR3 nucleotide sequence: TGTGCCAGCAGCCTCCTTAGCGGGAGTAGGACCGGGGAGCTGTTTTTT. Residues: CASSLLSGSRTGELFF.

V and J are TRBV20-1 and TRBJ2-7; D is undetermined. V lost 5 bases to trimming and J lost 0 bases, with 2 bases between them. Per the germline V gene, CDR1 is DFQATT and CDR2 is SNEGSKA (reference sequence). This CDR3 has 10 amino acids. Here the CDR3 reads CSAYSYEQYF. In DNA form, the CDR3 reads TGCAGTGCTTACTCCTACGAGCAGTACTTC.

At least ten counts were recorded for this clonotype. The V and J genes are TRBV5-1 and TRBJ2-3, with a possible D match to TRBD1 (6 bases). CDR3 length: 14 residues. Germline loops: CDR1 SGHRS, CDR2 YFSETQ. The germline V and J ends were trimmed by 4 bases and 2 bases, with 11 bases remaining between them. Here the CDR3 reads CASSAGQNTDTQYF. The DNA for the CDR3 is TGCGCCAGCAGCGCTGGACAGAACACAGATACGCAGTATTTT.

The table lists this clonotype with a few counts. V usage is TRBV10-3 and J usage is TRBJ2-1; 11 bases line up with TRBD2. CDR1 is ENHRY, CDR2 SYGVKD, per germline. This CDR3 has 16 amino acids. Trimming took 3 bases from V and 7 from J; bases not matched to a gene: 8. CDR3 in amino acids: CAISDPGLADQNEQFF. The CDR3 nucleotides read TGTGCCATCAGTGATCCGGGACTAGCGGATCAGAATGAGCAGTTCTTC.

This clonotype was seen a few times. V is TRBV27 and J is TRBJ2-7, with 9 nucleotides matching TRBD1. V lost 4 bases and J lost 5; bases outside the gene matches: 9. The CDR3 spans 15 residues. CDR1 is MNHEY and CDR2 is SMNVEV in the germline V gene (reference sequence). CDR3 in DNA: TGTGCCAGCAGTTCGGGGACAGGGAGGATCAACGAGCAGTACTTC. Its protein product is CASSSGTGRINEQYF.

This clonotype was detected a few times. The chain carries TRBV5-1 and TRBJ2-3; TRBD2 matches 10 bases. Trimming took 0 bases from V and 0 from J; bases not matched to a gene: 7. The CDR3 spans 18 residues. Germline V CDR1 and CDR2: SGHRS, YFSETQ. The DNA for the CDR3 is TGCGCCAGCAGCTTGGCCCTCACTAGCGGGATCAGCACAGATACGCAGTATTTT. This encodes CASSLALTSGISTDTQYF.

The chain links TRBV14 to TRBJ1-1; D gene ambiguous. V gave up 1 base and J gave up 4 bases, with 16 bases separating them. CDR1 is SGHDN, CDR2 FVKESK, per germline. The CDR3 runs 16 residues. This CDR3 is CASSQVSGDLSTEAFF. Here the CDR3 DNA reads TGTGCCAGCAGCCAAGTGTCCGGGGATTTGAGCACTGAAGCTTTCTTT.

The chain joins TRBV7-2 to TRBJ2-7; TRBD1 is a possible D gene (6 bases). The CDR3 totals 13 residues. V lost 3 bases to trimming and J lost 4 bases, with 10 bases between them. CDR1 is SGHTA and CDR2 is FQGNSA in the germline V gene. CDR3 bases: TGTGCCAGCAGCTTGGACAGTTTTTACGAGCAGTACTTC. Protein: CASSLDSFYEQYF. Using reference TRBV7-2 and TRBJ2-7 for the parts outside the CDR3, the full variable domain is GAGVSQSPSNKVTEKGKDVELRCDPISGHTALYWYRQSLGQGLEFLIYFQGNSAPDKSGLPSDRFSAERTGGSVSTLTIQRTQQEDSAVYLCASSLDSFYEQYFGPGTRLTVT.

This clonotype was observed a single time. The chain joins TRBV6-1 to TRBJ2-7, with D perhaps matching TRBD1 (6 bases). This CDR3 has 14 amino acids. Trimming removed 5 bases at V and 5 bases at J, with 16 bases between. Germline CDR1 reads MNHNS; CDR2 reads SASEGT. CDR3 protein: CASSTPQGIHEQYF. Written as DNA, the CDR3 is TGTGCCAGCAGTACACCGCAGGGGATCCACGAGCAGTACTTC.

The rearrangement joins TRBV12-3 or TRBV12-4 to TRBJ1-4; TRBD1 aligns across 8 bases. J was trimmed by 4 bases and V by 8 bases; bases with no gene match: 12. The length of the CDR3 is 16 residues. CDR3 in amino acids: CASRSARTGRNEKLFF. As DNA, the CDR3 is TGTGCCAGCCGATCTGCAAGGACAGGGCGTAATGAAAAACTGTTTTTT.

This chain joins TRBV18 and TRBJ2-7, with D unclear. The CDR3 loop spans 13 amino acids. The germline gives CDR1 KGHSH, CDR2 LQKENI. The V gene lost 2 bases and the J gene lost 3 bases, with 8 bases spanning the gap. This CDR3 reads CASSPGIDYEQYF. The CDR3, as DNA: TGTGCCAGCTCACCAGGCATCGACTACGAGCAGTACTTC.

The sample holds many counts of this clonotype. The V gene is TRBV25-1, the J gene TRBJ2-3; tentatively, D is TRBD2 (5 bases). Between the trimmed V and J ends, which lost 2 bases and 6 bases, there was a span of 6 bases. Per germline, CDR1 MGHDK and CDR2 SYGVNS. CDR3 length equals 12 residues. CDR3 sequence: CASSEGEDTQYF. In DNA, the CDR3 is TGTGCCAGCAGTGAAGGGGAGGATACGCAGTATTTT.

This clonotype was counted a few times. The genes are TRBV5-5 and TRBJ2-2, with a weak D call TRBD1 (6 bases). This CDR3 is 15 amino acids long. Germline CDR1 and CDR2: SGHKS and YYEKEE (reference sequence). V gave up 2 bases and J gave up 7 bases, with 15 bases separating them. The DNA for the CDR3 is TGTGCCAGCAGCTTAGGGGCAGGGGATGTCGGGGAGCTGTTTTTT. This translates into CASSLGAGDVGELFF.